A single sample gave rise to the 3 T cell receptor beta chains below, sequenced in a study of human T cells and chemical hapten exposure. TCRdb recomputed calls from the RACE reads with MiXCR, one row per CDR3 protein. Of about 120,000 distinct CDR3 sequences in the sample, roughly 13% were seen once. Regarding time point: pre-sensitization, week 0. Treatment meaning: therapeutic diphenylcyclopropenone sensitization with weekly scalp DPC. The sample here was whole blood, taken in connection with sensitization to the hapten diphenylcyclopropenone (DPC). The source of these receptors is a woman aged 18-29 years with alopecia areata. Some clones in this sample may be carry-over from other donors' samples.

Ten or more counts support this clonotype. V is TRBV6-5 and J is TRBJ1-1; the D gene is possibly TRBD1 (6 bases). Germline V gene sequence: CDR1 MNHEY, CDR2 SVGAGI. V was cut by 8 bases and J by 0 bases, with 13 bases left in between. The CDR3 is 14 residues long. Here the CDR3 reads CASGLRTVNTEAFF. CDR3 bases: TGTGCCAGCGGGCTTCGGACAGTGAACACTGAAGCTTTCTTT.

J is TRBJ1-1 and V is TRBV7-2; D is undetermined. Germline assignment: CDR1 SGHTA and CDR2 FQGNSA. CDR3 size: 14 residues. Trimming pared 4 bases from V and 5 bases from J, leaving 14 bases between. The CDR3 spells CASSSPGGNTEAFF. The DNA for the CDR3 is TGTGCCAGCAGCTCCCCTGGAGGAAATACTGAAGCTTTCTTT. The full variable domain, in which reference TRBV7-2 and TRBJ1-1 provide the parts outside the CDR3, is GAGVSQSPSNKVTEKGKDVELRCDPISGHTALYWYRQSLGQGLEFLIYFQGNSAPDKSGLPSDRFSAERTGGSVSTLTIQRTQQEDSAVYLCASSSPGGNTEAFFGQGTRLTVV.

In this sample, this clonotype turned up many times. The chain carries TRBV7-6 and TRBJ2-1; tentative D call: TRBD2 (5 bases). The length of the CDR3 is 13 residues. Trimming removed 5 bases at V and 12 bases at J, with 17 bases between. Germline V gene lookup returns CDR1 SGHVS and CDR2 FNYEAQ. The CDR3 DNA is TGTGCCAGCAGCCCAGACCGCGAGGGCCGGCAGTTCTTC. It encodes CASSPDREGRQFF.